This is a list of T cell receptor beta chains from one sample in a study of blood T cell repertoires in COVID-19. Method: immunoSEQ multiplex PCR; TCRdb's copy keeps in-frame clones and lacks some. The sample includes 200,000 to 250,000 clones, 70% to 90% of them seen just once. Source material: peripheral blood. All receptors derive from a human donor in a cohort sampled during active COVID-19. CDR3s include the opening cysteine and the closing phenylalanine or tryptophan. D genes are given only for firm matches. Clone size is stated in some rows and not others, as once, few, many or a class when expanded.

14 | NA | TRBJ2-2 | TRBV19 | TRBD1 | CATHRQGGTGELFF | TGTGCCACCCATCGACAGGGCGGCACCGGGGAGCTGTTTTTT
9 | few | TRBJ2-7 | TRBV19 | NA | CASGYEQYF | TGTGCCAGCGGCTACGAGCAGTACTTC
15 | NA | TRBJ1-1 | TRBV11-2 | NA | CASSFLGSTNTEAFF | TGTGCCAGCAGCTTTCTCGGTAGTACGAACACTGAAGCTTTCTTT
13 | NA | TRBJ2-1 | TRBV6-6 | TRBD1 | CASSPDRANEQFF | TGTGCCAGCAGTCCCGACAGGGCGAATGAGCAGTTCTTC
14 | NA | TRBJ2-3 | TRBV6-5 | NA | CASSWTASTDTQYF | TGTGCCAGCAGTTGGACAGCGAGCACAGATACGCAGTATTTT
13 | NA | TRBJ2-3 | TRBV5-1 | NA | CASSRGAADTQYF | TGCGCCAGCAGCCGGGGGGCGGCAGATACGCAGTATTTT
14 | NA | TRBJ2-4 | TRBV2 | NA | CASRDDSHKNIQYF | TGTGCCAGCAGGGATGACAGCCACAAAAACATTCAGTACTTC
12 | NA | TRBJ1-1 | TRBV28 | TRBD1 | CASSRGTAKAFF | TGTGCCAGCAGCCGCGGGACAGCCAAAGCTTTCTTT
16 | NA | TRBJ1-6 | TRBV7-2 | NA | CASSLDYRVSNSPLHF | TGTGCCAGCAGCCTAGACTACAGGGTTAGCAATTCACCCCTCCACTTT
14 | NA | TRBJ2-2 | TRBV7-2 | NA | CASRTPTYTGELFF | TGTGCCAGCAGGACTCCCACATATACCGGGGAGCTGTTTTTT
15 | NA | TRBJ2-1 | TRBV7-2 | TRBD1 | CASSLGGTGYNEQFF | TGTGCCAGCAGCTTAGGGGGGACAGGCTACAATGAGCAGTTCTTC
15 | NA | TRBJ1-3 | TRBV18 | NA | CASSPRLRAGNTIYF | TGTGCCAGCTCACCCCGGCTGAGGGCTGGAAACACCATATATTTT
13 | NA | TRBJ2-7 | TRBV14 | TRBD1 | CASSRNRGYEQYF | TGTGCCAGCAGCCGTAACAGGGGTTACGAGCAGTACTTC
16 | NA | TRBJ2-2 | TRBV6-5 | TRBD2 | CASSYARMGGYGELFF | TGTGCCAGCAGTTACGCTCGGATGGGGGGGTACGGGGAGCTGTTTTTT
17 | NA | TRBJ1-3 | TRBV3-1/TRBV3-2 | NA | CASSQRRALSSGNTIYF | TGTGCCAGCAGCCAAAGGAGAGCTCTCAGCTCTGGAAACACCATATATTTT
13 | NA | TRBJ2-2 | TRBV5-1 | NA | CASSLVVGGELFF | TGCGCCAGCAGCTTGGTAGTTGGCGGGGAGTTGTTTTTT
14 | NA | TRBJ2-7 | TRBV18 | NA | CASSPGPGSYEQYF | TGTGCCAGCTCACCAGGTCCAGGGTCCTACGAGCAGTACTTC
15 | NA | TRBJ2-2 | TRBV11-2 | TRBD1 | CASSLTGGNTGELFF | TGTGCCAGCAGCTTGACAGGGGGGAACACCGGGGAGCTGTTTTTT
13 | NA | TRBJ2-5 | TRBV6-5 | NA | CASSQGQQETQYF | TGTGCCAGCAGCCAAGGACAGCAAGAGACCCAGTACTTC
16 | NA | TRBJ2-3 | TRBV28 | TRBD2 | CASSSPRGGRTDTQYF | TGTGCCAGCAGTTCGCCCCGGGGGGGCCGCACAGATACGCAGTATTTT
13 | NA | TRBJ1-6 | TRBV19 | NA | CASRPGSNSPLHF | TGTGCCAGCCGCCCAGGAAGCAATTCACCCCTCCACTTT
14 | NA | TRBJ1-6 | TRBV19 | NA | CASRTRVNNSPLHF | TGTGCCAGTAGAACGAGGGTTAATAATTCACCCCTCCACTTT
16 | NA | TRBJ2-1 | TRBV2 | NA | CASSDLARDSYNEQFF | TGTGCCAGCAGTGATCTCGCGCGCGACTCCTACAATGAGCAGTTCTTC
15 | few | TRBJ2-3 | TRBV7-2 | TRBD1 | CASSADRVSTDTQYF | TGTGCCAGCAGCGCGGACAGGGTTAGCACAGATACGCAGTATTTT
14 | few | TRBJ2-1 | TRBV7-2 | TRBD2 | CASLLAGGFGEQFF | TGTGCCAGCTTACTAGCGGGGGGCTTTGGCGAGCAGTTCTTC
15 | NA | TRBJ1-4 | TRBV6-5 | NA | CASSLLPRGGEKLFF | TGTGCCAGCAGCCTACTACCCCGGGGGGGGGAAAAACTGTTTTTT
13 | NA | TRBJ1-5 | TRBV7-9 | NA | CASSPVGAQPQHF | TGTGCCAGCAGCCCCGTGGGGGCTCAGCCCCAGCATTTT
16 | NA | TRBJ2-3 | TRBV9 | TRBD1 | CASSIRQGSRTDTQYF | TGTGCCAGCAGCATCCGACAGGGCAGTAGGACAGATACGCAGTATTTT
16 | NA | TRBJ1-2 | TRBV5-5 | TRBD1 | CASSLLRDSKRYGYTF | TGTGCCAGCAGCTTGCTCCGGGACAGCAAACGCTATGGCTACACCTTC
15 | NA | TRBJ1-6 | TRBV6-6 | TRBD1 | CASSYSTGNNSPLHF | TGTGCCAGCAGTTACTCGACAGGGAACAATTCACCCCTCCACTTT
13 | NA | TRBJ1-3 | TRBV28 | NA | CASSKGSGFTIYF | TGTGCCAGCAGTAAGGGCTCGGGGTTCACCATATATTTT